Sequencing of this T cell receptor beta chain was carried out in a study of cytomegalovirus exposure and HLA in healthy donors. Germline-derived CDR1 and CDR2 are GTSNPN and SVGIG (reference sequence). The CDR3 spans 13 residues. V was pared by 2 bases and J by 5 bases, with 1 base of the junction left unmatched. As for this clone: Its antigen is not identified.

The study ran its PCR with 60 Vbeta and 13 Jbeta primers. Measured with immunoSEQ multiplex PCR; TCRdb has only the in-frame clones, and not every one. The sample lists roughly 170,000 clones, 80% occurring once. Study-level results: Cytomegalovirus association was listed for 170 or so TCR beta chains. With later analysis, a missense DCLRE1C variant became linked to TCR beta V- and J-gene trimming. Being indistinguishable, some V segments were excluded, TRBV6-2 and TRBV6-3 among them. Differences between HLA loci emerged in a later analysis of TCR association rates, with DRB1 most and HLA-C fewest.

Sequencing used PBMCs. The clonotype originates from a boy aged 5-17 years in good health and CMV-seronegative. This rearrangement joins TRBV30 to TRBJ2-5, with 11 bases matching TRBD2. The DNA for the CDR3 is TGTGCCTGGAGTCTAGCGGGAGGTGAGACCCAGTACTTC. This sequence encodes CAWSLAGGETQYF.